Sequencing of this T cell receptor beta chain was carried out in a study of blood T cell repertoires in COVID-19. Turning to the study itself: The analysed material was cDNA or gDNA that came from T cells, B-cell-depleted T cells, or PBMCs.

CDR1 is ENHRY, CDR2 SYGVKD, per germline. The V and J ends lost 0 bases and 2 bases, in that order; junction bases with no gene match: 4. The CDR3 is 16 amino acids. Per the original data handling: Amplification of reference gene primers provided the estimated nucleated cell counts. Libraries were prepared by immunoSEQ multiplex PCR; TCRdb keeps only in-frame clonotypes and omits some of them. V, J and clone size are those of that table, while D and trimming were read from the DNA. The table includes roughly 15,000 clones, 65% to 85% detected once. This TCR was sampled from a man aged 50-60 years with active COVID-19. The sample comprised peripheral blood. The V gene is TRBV10-3, the J gene TRBJ2-5; 9 positions agree with TRBD2. For the CDR3, the DNA is TGTGCCATCAGTGAGTCCAGCGGGAGGACTCAAGAGACCCAGTACTTC. The encoded protein is CAISESSGRTQETQYF.